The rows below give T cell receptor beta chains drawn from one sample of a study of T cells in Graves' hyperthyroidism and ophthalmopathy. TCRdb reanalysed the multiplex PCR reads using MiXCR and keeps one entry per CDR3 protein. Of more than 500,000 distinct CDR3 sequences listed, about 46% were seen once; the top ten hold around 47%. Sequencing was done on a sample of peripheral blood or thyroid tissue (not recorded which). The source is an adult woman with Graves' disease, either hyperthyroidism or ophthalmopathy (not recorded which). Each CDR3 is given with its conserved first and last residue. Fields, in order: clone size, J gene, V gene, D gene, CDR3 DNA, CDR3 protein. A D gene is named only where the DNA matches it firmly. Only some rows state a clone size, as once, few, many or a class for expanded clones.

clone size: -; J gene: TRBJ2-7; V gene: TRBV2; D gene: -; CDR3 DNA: TGTGCCAGCAGCCTGGGGACTGTCGAGCAGTACTTC; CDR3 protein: CASSLGTVEQYF
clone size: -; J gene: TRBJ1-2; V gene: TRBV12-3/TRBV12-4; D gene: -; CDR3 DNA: TGTGCCAGCAGAACCCCGGGGGGCTATGGCTACACCTTC; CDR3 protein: CASRTPGGYGYTF
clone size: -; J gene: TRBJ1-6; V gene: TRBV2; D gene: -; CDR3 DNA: TGTGCCGCCGGGAGCTCCTATAATTCACCCCTCCACTTT; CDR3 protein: CAAGSSYNSPLHF
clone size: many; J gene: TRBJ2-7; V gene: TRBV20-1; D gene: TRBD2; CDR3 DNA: TGCAGTGCTAGAAACCGACTAGCGGCTGGAAACTACGAGCAGTACTTC; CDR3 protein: CSARNRLAAGNYEQYF
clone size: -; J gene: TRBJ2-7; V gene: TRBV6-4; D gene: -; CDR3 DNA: TGTGCCAGCAGTGACCGATACTCCTACGAGCAGTACTTC; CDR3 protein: CASSDRYSYEQYF
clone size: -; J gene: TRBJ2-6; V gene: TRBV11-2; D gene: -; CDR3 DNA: TGTGCCAGCAGATCCATTCGGGACAACGTCCTGACTTTC; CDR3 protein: CASRSIRDNVLTF
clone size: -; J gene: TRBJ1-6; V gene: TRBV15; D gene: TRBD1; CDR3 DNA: TGTGCCACCAGCCAGGACAGGGTGATTGATTCACCCCTCCACTTT; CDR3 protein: CATSQDRVIDSPLHF
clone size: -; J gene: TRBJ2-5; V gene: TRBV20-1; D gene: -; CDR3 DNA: TGCAGTGCCAGCAGTTTACGGCAGCAAGAGACCCAGTACTTC; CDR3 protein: CSASSLRQQETQYF
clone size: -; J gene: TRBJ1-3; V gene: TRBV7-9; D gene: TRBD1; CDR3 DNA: TGTGCCAGCAGCACCACCGGGACAGGGCCGGCTGAGTTAAGAACCATATATTTT; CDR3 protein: CASSTTGTGPAELRTIYF
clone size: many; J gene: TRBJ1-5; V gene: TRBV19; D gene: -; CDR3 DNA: TGTGCCAGTAGTACAACTCCCGGACAGACTTACAATCAGCCCCAGCATTTT; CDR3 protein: CASSTTPGQTYNQPQHF
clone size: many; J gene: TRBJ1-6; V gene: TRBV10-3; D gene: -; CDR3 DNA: TGTGCCAGCGCGGGGGATGGGCTATGGAATTCACCCCTCCACTTT; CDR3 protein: CASAGDGLWNSPLHF
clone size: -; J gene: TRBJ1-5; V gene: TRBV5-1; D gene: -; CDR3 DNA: TGCGCCAGCAGCCAAACAGGGAACGGGCAGCCCCAGCATTTT; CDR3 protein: CASSQTGNGQPQHF
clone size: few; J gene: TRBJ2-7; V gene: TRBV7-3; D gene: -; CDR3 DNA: TGTGCCAGCAGCCAAGGTCAGACTCGCTACGAGCAGTACTTC; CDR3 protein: CASSQGQTRYEQYF
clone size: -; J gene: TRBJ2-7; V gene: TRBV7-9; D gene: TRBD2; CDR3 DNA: TGTGCCAGCAGCCCCCCCTCCCCAATAGCGGGAGTCTACGAGCAGTACTTC; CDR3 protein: CASSPPSPIAGVYEQYF
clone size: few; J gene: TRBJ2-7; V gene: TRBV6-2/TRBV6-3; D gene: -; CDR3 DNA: TGTGCCAGCAGCAACAAAGAGAACGAGCAGTACTTC; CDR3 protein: CASSNKENEQYF
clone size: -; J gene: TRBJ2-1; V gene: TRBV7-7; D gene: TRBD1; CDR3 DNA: TGTGCTAGCAGCTTAGCGTGGGACAGGGGAGGCAATGAGCAGTTCTTC; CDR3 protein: CASSLAWDRGGNEQFF